The rows below give T cell receptor beta chains drawn from one sample of a study of metastatic and nonmetastatic thyroid tumors. TCRdb ran MiXCR on the PCR reads. The sample includes 14,000 or so clones, about 32% of them seen just once. The sequenced sample consisted of tumor tissue. Receptor source: a male donor with papillary thyroid cancer or a benign thyroid nodule (not recorded which). Some clones in this sample may be carry-over from other donors' samples. Each CDR3 is given with its conserved first and last residue. Each record gives: V gene, clone size, D gene, J gene, CDR3 protein, CDR3 DNA. D genes are given only for firm matches. A clone size is listed for some rows: how often the clone was seen (once, few, many), or a class if it is expanded.

TRBV24-1	.	.	TRBJ1-2	CVTSRVNYGYTF	TGTGTCACCAGTCGGGTGAACTATGGCTACACCTTC
TRBV6-1	few	.	TRBJ1-4	CASSEGVGGVAKLFF	TGTGCCAGCAGTGAAGGGGTTGGCGGGGTGGCAAAACTGTTTTTT
TRBV7-2	.	.	TRBJ2-3	CAIIPAGTTDTQYF	TGTGCCATCATCCCTGCAGGTACCACAGATACGCAGTATTTT
TRBV2	many	TRBD1	TRBJ1-5	CASRTGRVQPQHF	TGTGCCAGCAGGACAGGGAGGGTTCAGCCCCAGCATTTT
TRBV5-1	many	.	TRBJ1-6	CASSLEPLSELSPLHF	TGCGCCAGCAGCTTGGAACCCCTATCCGAGCTTTCACCCCTCCACTTT
TRBV5-1	.	.	TRBJ2-7	CASSLILDVYEQYF	TGCGCCAGCAGCTTGATCCTGGACGTCTACGAGCAGTACTTC
TRBV28	few	.	TRBJ1-1	CASSGGTEAFF	TGTGCCAGCAGCGGGGGGACTGAAGCTTTCTTT
TRBV6-5	many	.	TRBJ1-1	CASISSLGRKNTEAFF	TGTGCCAGCATTTCCTCCTTGGGACGGAAGAACACTGAAGCTTTCTTT
TRBV19	.	.	TRBJ1-5	CASGTWTHQPQHF	TGTGCCAGTGGGACTTGGACCCATCAGCCCCAGCATTTT
TRBV5-8	many	.	TRBJ1-4	CASSLWEGTAGDEKLFF	TGTGCCAGCAGCTTGTGGGAAGGGACCGCAGGGGATGAAAAACTGTTTTTT
TRBV30	.	.	TRBJ1-2	CAWSAQGRNGYTF	TGTGCCTGGAGTGCACAGGGTAGAAATGGCTACACCTTC
TRBV2	.	TRBD1	TRBJ2-5	CASRDQGAPETQYF	TGTGCCAGCAGGGACCAGGGGGCGCCGGAGACCCAGTACTTC
TRBV6-2/TRBV6-3	few	.	TRBJ2-2	CATEWSDLGTGELFF	TGTGCCACCGAGTGGAGCGATCTAGGCACCGGGGAGCTGTTTTTT
TRBV20-1	medium-sized	TRBD1	TRBJ1-1	CSAPRGGVNTEAFF	TGCAGTGCTCCCAGGGGGGGTGTGAACACTGAAGCTTTCTTT
TRBV5-6	many	.	TRBJ1-5	CASSFGQGTQPQHF	TGTGCCAGCAGCTTCGGGCAGGGGACTCAGCCCCAGCATTTT
TRBV7-2	.	.	TRBJ1-2	CASSLESHRSYGYTF	TGCGCCAGCAGCTTAGAGTCCCACAGAAGCTATGGCTACACCTTC
TRBV5-4	.	.	TRBJ2-1	CASSLRGAQGEQFF	TGTGCCAGCAGCTTGAGGGGGGCGCAGGGTGAGCAGTTCTTC
TRBV30	many	TRBD2	TRBJ2-5	CAWSHWSGGVQETQYF	TGTGCCTGGAGTCATTGGAGCGGGGGGGTCCAAGAGACCCAGTACTTC
TRBV20-1	once	TRBD1	TRBJ1-1	CSNWGQTNNEAFF	TGTAGTAATTGGGGACAGACGAACAATGAAGCTTTCTTT
TRBV2	few	.	TRBJ2-3	CASSVGTYTDTQYF	TGTGCCAGCAGTGTGGGAACCTACACAGATACGCAGTATTTT
TRBV20-1	many	.	TRBJ1-2	CSAIRGSYTF	TGCAGTGCTATTAGGGGCAGCTACACCTTC
TRBV6-1	medium-sized	.	TRBJ2-1	CASIIQNNEQFF	TGTGCCAGCATTATTCAGAACAATGAGCAGTTCTTC
TRBV7-8	.	.	TRBJ1-6	CPSVQGTTNSPLHF	TGTCCCAGCGTCCAAGGGACAACGAATTCACCCCTCCACTTT
TRBV5-1	.	TRBD2	TRBJ2-1	CASSSRLAGGLNEQFF	TGCGCCAGCAGCTCACGACTAGCGGGAGGGTTGAATGAGCAGTTCTTC